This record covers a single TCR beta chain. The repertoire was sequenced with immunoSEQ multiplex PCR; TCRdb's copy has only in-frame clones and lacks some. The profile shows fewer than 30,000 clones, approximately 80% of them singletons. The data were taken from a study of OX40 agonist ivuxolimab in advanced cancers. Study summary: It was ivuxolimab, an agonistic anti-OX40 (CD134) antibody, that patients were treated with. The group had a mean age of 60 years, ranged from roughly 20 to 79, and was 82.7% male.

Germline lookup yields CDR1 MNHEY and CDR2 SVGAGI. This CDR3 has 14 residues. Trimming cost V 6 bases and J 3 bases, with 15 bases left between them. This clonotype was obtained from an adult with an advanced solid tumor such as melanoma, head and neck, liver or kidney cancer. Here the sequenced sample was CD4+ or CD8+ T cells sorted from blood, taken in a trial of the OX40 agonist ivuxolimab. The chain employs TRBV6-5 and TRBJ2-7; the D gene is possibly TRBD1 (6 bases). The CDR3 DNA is TGTGCCAGCAGCCGACAAGGACAGCACTACGAGCAGTACTTC. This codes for CASSRQGQHYEQYF.